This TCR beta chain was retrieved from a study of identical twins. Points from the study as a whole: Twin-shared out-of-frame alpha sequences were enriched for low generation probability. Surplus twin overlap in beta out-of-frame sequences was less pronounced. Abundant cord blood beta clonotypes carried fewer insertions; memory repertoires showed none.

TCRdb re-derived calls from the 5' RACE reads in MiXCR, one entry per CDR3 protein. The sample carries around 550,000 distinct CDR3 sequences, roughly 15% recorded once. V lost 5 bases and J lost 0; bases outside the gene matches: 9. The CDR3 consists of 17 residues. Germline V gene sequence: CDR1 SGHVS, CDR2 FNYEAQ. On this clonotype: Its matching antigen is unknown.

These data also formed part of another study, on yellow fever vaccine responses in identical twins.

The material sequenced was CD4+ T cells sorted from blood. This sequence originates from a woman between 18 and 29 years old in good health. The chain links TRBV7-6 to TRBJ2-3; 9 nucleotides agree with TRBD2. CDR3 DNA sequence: TGTGCCAGCAGCCCAATTCCGGGACTAGCTAGCACAGATACGCAGTATTTT. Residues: CASSPIPGLASTDTQYF. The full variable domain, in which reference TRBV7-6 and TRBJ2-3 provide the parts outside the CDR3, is GAGVSQSPRYKVTKRGQDVALRCDPISGHVSLYWYRQALGQGPEFLTYFNYEAQQDKSGLPNDRFSAERPEGSISTLTIQRTEQRDSAMYRCASSPIPGLASTDTQYFGPGTRLTVL.